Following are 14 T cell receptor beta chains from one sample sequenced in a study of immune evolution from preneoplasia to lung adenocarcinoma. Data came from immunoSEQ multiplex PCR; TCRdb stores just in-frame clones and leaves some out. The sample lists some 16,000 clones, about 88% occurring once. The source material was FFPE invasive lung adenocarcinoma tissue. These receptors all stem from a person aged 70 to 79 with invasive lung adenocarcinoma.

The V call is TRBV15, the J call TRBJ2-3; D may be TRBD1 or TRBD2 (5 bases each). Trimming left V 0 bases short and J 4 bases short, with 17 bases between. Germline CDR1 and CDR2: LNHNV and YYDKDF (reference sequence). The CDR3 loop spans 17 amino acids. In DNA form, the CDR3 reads TGTGCCACCAGCAGAGATACTACAGGTGGGGGAGCAGATACGCAGTATTTT. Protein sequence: CATSRDTTGGGADTQYF.

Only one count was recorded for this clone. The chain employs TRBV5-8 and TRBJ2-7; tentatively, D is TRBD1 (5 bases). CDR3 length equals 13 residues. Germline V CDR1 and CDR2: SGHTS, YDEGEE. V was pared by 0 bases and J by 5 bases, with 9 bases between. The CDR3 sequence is CASSLVGADEQYF. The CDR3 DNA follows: TGTGCCAGCAGCTTGGTTGGGGCCGACGAGCAGTACTTC.

The chain's CDR3 is CASSQVANNRQPQHF. DNA for the CDR3: TGCGCCAGCAGCCAAGTAGCCAACAACCGCCAGCCCCAGCATTTT. V gene TRBV4-1 combines with J gene TRBJ1-5; D remains ambiguous. The CDR3 runs 15 residues. Trimming removed 1 base from V and 7 bases from J, with 14 bases in between. From germline, CDR1 is MGHRA and CDR2 YSYEKL.

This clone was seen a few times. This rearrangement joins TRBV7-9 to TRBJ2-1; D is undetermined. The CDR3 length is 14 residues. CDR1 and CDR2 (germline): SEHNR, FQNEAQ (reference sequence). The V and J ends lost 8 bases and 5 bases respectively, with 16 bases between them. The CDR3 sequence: CASHQSAADNEQFF. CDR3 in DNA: TGTGCCAGCCACCAGTCGGCGGCAGACAATGAGCAGTTCTTC.

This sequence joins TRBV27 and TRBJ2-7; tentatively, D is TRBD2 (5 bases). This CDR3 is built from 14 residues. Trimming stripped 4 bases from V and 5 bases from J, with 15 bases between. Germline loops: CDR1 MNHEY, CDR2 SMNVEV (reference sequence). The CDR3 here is CASSYLTSAHEQYF. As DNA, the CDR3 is TGTGCCAGCAGTTACCTCACTAGTGCCCACGAGCAGTACTTC.

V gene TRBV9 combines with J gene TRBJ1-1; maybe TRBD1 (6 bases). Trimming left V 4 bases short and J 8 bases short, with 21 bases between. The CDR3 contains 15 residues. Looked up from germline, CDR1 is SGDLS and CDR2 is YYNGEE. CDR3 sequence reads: CASSHGGHGGQEAFF. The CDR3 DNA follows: TGTGCCAGCAGCCACGGGGGACATGGGGGGCAGGAAGCTTTCTTT.

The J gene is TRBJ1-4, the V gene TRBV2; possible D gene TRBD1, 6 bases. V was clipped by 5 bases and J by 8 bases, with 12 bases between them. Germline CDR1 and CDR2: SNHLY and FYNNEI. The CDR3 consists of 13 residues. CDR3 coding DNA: TGTGCCAGCAGTTACAGGGTTCCCGAAAAACTGTTTTTT. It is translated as CASSYRVPEKLFF.

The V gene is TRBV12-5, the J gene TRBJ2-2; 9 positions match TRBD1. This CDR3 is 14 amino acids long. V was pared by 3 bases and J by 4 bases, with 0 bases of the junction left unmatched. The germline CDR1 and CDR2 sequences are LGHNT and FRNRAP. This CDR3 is CASGLQGATGELFF. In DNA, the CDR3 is TGTGCTAGTGGTTTACAGGGGGCCACCGGGGAGCTGTTTTTT.

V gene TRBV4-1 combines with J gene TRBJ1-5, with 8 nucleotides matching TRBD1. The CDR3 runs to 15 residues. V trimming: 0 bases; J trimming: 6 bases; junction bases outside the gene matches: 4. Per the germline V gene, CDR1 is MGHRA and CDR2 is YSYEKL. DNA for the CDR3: TGCGCCAGCAGCCAAGATGGACAGGGAAGTCAGCCCCAGCATTTT. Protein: CASSQDGQGSQPQHF.

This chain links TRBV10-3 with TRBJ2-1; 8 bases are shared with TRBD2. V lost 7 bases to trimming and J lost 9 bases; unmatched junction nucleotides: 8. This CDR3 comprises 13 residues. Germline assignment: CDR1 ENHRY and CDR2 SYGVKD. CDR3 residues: CAINRESGGEQFF. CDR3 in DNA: TGTGCCATCAATCGGGAGAGCGGGGGTGAGCAGTTCTTC.

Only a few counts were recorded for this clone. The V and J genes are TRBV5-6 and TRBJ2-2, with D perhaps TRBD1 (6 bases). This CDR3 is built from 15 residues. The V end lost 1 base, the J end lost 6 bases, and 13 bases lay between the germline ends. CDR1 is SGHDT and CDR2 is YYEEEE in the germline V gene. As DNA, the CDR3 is TGTGCCAGCAGCTTGCGCACAGGGATAGCCGGGGAGCTGTTTTTT. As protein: CASSLRTGIAGELFF.

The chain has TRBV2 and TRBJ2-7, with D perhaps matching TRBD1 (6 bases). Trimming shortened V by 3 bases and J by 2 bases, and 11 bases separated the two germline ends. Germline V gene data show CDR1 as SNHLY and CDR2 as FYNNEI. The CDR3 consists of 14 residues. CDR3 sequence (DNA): TGTGCCAGCAGTGACCACAGGGAACCCTACGAGCAGTACTTC. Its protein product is CASSDHREPYEQYF.

CDR3 sequence (DNA): TGCAGCGTTAGGGCATCGAACACTGAAGCTTTCTTT. The encoded protein is CSVRASNTEAFF. The rearrangement joins TRBV29-1 to TRBJ1-1; the D is unclear. The ends were cut back, 5 bases at V and 1 base at J, with 8 bases in the middle. This CDR3 comprises 12 residues. Germline loops: CDR1 SQVTM, CDR2 ANQGSEA.

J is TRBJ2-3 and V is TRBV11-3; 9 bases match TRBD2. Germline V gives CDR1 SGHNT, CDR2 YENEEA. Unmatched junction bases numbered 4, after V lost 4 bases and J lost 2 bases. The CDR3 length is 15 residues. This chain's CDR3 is CASSSTSGTTDTQYF. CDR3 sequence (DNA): TGTGCCAGCAGCTCGACTAGCGGAACCACAGATACGCAGTATTTT.